These 11 T cell receptor beta chains share one sample of origin, sequenced in a study of cytomegalovirus exposure and HLA in healthy donors (dated by TCRdb to the late 2010s). The library relied on the immunoSEQ multiplex PCR assay. A mixture of 60 forward primers for TCR Vbeta segments and 13 reverse primers for TCR Jbeta segments was used in the multiplex PCR. TCRdb holds this immuneACCESS table with in-frame rearrangements only. Some clones are missing; in checked studies, unresolved V genes explain under half, and the rest has no known cause. The sample table records 150,000 to 200,000 clones; 75% to 85% of these occur just once. Together, the top ten hold 1.6% of the sample. The material sequenced was PBMCs. All receptors derive from a woman aged 45 to 65 in good health and CMV-seronegative.

This rearrangement joins TRBV27 to TRBJ1-2; perhaps TRBD1 as D (5 bases). Per germline, CDR1 MNHEY and CDR2 SMNVEV (reference sequence). V was trimmed by 0 bases and J by 5 bases, leaving 19 bases between them. This CDR3 has 17 amino acids. CDR3 coding DNA: TGTGCCAGCAGTTTATCCAATGTGTGGGGGGTAGAATATGGCTACACCTTC. Amino acids: CASSLSNVWGVEYGYTF.

J is TRBJ1-1 and V is TRBV7-6; maybe TRBD1 (6 bases). Trimming stripped 1 base from V and 1 base from J, with 10 bases between. The CDR3 length is 15 residues. Germline CDR1 reads SGHVS; CDR2 reads FNYEAQ. CDR3: CASSLVRRGNTEAFF. Written as DNA, the CDR3 is TGTGCCAGCAGCTTAGTGCGCAGGGGGAACACTGAAGCTTTCTTT.

The chain has TRBV4-1 and TRBJ1-6, with 9 bases lining up with TRBD1. Germline CDR1 MGHRA, CDR2 YSYEKL. This CDR3 is 14 amino acids long. V was pared by 4 bases and J by 13 bases, with 8 bases of the junction left unmatched. The CDR3 loop reads CASSLLTGGGPLHF. CDR3 DNA: TGCGCCAGCAGCCTACTGACAGGGGGTGGCCCCCTCCACTTT.

V is TRBV9 and J is TRBJ2-3; D is perhaps TRBD2 (5 bases). This CDR3 comprises 15 residues. Germline loops: CDR1 SGDLS, CDR2 YYNGEE. V shed 4 bases and J shed 0 bases, with 12 bases lying between them. CDR3 in amino acids: CASSPGIPSTDTQYF. The CDR3 nucleotides are TGTGCCAGCAGCCCCGGGATTCCTAGCACAGATACGCAGTATTTT.

V and J are TRBV18 and TRBJ2-3, with 9 positions matching TRBD2. Germline V gene lookup returns CDR1 KGHSH and CDR2 LQKENI. The CDR3 loop spans 16 amino acids. Losses at the gene ends were 5 bases for V and 6 bases for J; bases not matched to a gene: 12. CDR3 region: CASSSGLARDTDTQYF. The CDR3 nucleotides are TGTGCCAGCTCATCCGGACTAGCGAGAGACACGGATACGCAGTATTTT. Based on the CDR3 plus reference TRBV18 and TRBJ2-3, the full variable domain is NAGVMQNPRHLVRRRGQEARLRCSPMKGHSHVYWYRQLPEEGLKFMVYLQKENIIDESGMPKERFSAEFPKEGPSILRIQQVVRGDSAAYFCASSSGLARDTDTQYFGPGTRLTVL.

This clone was detected only once. This chain joins TRBV7-9 and TRBJ1-2; TRBD1 matches at 10 bases. Germline V gene lookup returns CDR1 SEHNR and CDR2 FQNEAQ (reference sequence). The CDR3 extends over 16 amino acids. The trim removed 5 bases at V and 8 bases at J, leaving 14 bases unmatched. CDR3 loop: CASSLTGGLPMGGYTF. The CDR3 DNA is TGTGCCAGCAGCCTGACAGGGGGCCTCCCTATGGGGGGCTACACCTTC. Based on the CDR3 plus reference TRBV7-9 and TRBJ1-2, the full variable domain is DTGVSQNPRHKITKRGQNVTFRCDPISEHNRLYWYRQTLGQGPEFLTYFQNEAQLEKSRLLSDRFSAERPKGSFSTLEIQRTEQGDSAMYLCASSLTGGLPMGGYTFGSGTRLTVV.

The chain recombines TRBV6-5 with TRBJ1-2; D not certain. The CDR3 runs to 13 residues. Looked up from germline, CDR1 is MNHEY and CDR2 is SVGAGI. V shed 3 bases and J shed 4 bases, with 9 bases lying between them. The chain's CDR3 is CASSYSGIYGYTF. The CDR3 DNA is TGTGCCAGCAGTTATTCCGGGATCTATGGCTACACCTTC.

The rearrangement joins TRBV6-5 to TRBJ2-7; 7 bases align to TRBD2. Trimming at V came to 7 bases and at J to 2 bases, leaving 11 bases not matched to a gene. Germline assignment: CDR1 MNHEY and CDR2 SVGAGI. The CDR3 has 15 amino acids. The CDR3 loop is CASTLGTSVTYEQYF. The DNA for the CDR3 is TGTGCCAGCACCCTGGGAACTAGCGTAACCTACGAGCAGTACTTC.

The rearrangement links TRBV5-6 to TRBJ1-1; weak D call: TRBD1 (6 bases). The V and J ends lost 6 bases and 1 base respectively, with 13 bases between them. The CDR3 is made up of 14 amino acids. Germline V gene data show CDR1 as SGHDT and CDR2 as YYEEEE. The CDR3 nucleotides read TGTGCCAGCATCCTAGACAGGTCGAACACTGAAGCTTTCTTT. Residues: CASILDRSNTEAFF.

This clone has only one observation. The rearrangement joins TRBV7-2 to TRBJ2-1; TRBD1 matches at 8 bases. The V gene end was trimmed by 5 bases and the J gene end by 7 bases; junction bases not matched to a gene: 7. From germline, CDR1 is SGHTA and CDR2 FQGNSA. The CDR3 length is 14 residues. CDR3 nucleotide sequence: TGTGCCAGCAGCGAAGGCAGGGGGCTGAATGAGCAGTTCTTC. Its protein product is CASSEGRGLNEQFF.

The genes are TRBV6-6 and TRBJ1-5; D is perhaps TRBD1 (5 bases). V was clipped by 8 bases and J by 6 bases, with 17 bases between them. Germline-derived CDR1 and CDR2 are MNHNY and SVGAGI (reference sequence). The CDR3 spans 14 residues. The CDR3 reads CASGGEGAGQPQHF. Here the CDR3 DNA reads TGTGCCAGCGGAGGGGAGGGTGCCGGTCAGCCCCAGCATTTT.